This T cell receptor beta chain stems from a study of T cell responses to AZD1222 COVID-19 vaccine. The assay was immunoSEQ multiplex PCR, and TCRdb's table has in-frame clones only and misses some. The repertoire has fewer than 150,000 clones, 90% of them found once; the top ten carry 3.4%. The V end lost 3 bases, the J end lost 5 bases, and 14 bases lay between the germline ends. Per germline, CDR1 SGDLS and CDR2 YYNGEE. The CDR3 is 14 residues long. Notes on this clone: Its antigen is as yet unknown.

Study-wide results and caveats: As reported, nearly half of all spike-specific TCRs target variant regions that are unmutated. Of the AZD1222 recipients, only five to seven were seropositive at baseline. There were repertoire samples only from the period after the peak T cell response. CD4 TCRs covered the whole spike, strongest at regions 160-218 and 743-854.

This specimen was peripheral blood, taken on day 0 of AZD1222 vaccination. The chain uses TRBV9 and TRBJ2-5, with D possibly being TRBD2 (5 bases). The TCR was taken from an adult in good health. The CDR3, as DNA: TGTGCCAGCAGCGCGAGGGTCGCCCAGGAGACCCAGTACTTC. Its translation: CASSARVAQETQYF.